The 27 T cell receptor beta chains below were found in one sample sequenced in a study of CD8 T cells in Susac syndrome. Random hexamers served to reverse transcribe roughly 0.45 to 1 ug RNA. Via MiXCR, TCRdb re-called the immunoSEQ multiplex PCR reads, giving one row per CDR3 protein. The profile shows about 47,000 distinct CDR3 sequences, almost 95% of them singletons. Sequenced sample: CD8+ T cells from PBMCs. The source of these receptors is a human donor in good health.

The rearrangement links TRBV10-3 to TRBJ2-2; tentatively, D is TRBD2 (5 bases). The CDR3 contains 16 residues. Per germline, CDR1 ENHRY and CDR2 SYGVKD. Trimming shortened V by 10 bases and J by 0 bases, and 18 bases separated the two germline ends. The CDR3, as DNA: TGTGCCACACAACCTTCTAGCATATCGAACACCGGGGAGCTGTTTTTT. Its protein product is CATQPSSISNTGELFF.

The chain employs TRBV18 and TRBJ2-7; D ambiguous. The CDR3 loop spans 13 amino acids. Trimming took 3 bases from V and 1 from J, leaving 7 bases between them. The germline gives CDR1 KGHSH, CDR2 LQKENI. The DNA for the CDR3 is TGTGCCAGCTCACCCGACGGATCCTACGAGCAGTACTTC. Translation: CASSPDGSYEQYF.

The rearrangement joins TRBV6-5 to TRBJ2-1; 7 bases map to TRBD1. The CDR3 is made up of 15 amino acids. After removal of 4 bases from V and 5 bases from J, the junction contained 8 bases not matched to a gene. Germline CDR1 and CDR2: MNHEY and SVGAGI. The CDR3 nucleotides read TGTGCCAGCAGTTTGGGACAGTGGGCCGACAATGAGCAGTTCTTC. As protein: CASSLGQWADNEQFF.

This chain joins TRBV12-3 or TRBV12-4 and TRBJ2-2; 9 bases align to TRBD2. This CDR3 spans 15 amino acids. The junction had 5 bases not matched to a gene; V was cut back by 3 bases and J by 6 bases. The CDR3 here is CASSFGGRAPGELFF. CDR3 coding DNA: TGTGCCAGCAGTTTTGGCGGGAGGGCCCCCGGGGAGCTGTTTTTT.

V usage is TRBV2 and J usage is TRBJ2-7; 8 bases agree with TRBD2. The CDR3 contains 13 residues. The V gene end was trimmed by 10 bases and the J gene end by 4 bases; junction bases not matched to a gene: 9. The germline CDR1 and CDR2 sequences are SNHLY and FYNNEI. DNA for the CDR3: TGTGCCACCATTAAGAGCGGGAGTTACGAGCAGTACTTC. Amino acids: CATIKSGSYEQYF.

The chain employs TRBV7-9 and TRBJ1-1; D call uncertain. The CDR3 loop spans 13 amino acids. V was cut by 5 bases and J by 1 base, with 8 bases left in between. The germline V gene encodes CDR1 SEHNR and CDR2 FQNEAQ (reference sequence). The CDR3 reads CASSPPRNTEAFF. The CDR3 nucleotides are TGTGCCAGCAGCCCTCCTAGGAACACTGAAGCTTTCTTT.

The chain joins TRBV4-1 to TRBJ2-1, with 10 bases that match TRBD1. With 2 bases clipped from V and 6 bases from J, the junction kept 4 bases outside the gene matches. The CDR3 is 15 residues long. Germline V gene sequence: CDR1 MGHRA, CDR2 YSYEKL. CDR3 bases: TGCGCCAGCAGCCAATACCGGGACAGGGGCAATGAGCAGTTCTTC. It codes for CASSQYRDRGNEQFF.

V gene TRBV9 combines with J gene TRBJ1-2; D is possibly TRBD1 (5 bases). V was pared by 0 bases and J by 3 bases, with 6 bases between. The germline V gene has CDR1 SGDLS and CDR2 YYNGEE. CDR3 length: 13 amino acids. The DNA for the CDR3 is TGTGCCAGCAGCGTAGGGGGGGACTATGGCTACACCTTC. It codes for CASSVGGDYGYTF.

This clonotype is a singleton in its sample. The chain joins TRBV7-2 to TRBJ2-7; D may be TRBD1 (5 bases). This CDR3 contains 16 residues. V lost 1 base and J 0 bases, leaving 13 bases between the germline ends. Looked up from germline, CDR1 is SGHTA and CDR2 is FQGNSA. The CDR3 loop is CASSLDIRVSSYEQYF. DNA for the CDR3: TGTGCCAGCAGCTTAGATATCAGGGTCAGCTCCTACGAGCAGTACTTC.

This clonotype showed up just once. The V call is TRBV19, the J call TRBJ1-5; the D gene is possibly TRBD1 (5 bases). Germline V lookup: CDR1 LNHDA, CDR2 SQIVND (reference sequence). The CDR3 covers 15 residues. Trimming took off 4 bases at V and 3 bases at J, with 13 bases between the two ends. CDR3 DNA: TGTGCCAGTAGTAGGGGAAGGGGAATCAATCAGCCCCAGCATTTT. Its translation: CASSRGRGINQPQHF.

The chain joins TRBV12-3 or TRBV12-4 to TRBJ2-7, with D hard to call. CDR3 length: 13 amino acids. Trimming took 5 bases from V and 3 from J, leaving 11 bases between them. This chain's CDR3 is CASSTTRFYEQYF. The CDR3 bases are TGTGCCAGCAGTACAACCCGGTTCTACGAGCAGTACTTC.

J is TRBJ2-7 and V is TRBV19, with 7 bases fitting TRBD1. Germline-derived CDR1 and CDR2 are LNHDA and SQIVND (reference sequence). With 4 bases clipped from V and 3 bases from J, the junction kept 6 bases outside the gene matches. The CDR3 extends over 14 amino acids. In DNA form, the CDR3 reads TGTGCCAGTAGTACATACAGGGGCCTCTACGAGCAGTACTTC. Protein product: CASSTYRGLYEQYF.

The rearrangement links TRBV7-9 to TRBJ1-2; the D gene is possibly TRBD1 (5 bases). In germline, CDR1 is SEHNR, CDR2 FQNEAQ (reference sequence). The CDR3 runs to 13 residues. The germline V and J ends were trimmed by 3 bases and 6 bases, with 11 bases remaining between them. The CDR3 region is CASSLGPSDGYTF. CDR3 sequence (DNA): TGTGCCAGCAGCTTGGGACCCTCGGATGGCTACACCTTC.

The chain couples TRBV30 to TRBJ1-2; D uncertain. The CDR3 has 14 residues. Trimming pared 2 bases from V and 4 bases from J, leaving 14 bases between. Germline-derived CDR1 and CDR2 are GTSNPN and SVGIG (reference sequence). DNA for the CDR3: TGTGCCTGGAGTACCGGACGGTTGCTCTATGGCTACACCTTC. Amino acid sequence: CAWSTGRLLYGYTF.

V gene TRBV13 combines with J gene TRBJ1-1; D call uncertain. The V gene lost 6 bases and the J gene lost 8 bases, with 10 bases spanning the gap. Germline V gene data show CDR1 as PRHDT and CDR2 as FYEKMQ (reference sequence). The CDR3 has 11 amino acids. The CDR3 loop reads CASSWTGEAFF. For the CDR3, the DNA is TGTGCCAGCAGTTGGACCGGGGAAGCTTTCTTT.

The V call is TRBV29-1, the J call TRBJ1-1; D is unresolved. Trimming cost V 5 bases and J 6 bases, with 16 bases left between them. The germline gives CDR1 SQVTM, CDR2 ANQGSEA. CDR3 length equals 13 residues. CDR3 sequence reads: CSVLVRLDAEAFF. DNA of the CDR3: TGCAGCGTTCTCGTAAGGCTCGACGCTGAAGCTTTCTTT.

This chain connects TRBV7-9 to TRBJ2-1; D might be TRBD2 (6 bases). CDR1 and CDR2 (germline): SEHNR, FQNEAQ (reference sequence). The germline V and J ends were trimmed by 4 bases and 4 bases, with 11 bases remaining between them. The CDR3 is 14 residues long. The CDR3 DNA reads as TGTGCCAGCAGCTATCCGGGACTGTACAATGAGCAGTTCTTC. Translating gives CASSYPGLYNEQFF.

CDR3 residues: CASSVNRGHTEAFF. The DNA for the CDR3 is TGTGCCAGTAGCGTTAACAGGGGGCACACTGAAGCTTTCTTT. This rearrangement joins TRBV19 to TRBJ1-1, with TRBD1 matching 9 bases. Germline-derived CDR1 and CDR2 are LNHDA and SQIVND (reference sequence). This CDR3 contains 14 residues. V dropped 6 bases and J dropped 3; count of bases not matched to a gene: 5.

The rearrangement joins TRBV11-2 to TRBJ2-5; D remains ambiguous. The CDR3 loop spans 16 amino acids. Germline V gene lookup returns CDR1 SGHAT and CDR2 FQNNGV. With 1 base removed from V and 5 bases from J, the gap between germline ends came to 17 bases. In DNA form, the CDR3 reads TGTGCCAGCAGCTTAGGCACCAGCGTGTCAAGGGAGACCCAGTACTTC. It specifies CASSLGTSVSRETQYF.

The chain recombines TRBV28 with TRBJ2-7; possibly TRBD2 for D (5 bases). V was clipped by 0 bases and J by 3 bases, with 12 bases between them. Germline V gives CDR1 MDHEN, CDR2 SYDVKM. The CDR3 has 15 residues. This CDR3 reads CASSLWRGGNYEQYF. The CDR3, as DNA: TGTGCCAGCAGTTTATGGCGCGGAGGTAACTACGAGCAGTACTTC. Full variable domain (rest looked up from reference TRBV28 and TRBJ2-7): DVKVTQSSRYLVKRTGEKVFLECVQDMDHENMFWYRQDPGLGLRLIYFSYDVKMKEKGDIPEGYSVSREKKERFSLILESASTNQTSMYLCASSLWRGGNYEQYFGPGTRLTVT.

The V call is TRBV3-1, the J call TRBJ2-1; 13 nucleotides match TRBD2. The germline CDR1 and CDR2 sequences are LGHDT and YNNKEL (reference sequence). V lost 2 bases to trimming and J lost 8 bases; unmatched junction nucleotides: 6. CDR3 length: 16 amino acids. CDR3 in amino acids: CASSQRTSGSGHEQFF. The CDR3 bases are TGTGCCAGCAGCCAACGGACTAGCGGGAGTGGCCATGAGCAGTTCTTC.

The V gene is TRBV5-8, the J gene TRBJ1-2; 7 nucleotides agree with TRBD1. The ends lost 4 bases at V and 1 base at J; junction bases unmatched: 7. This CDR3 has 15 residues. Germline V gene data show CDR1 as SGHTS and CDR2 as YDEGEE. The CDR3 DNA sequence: TGTGCCAGCAGCGCCGGGGACAGTTTTAACTATGGCTACACCTTC. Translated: CASSAGDSFNYGYTF.

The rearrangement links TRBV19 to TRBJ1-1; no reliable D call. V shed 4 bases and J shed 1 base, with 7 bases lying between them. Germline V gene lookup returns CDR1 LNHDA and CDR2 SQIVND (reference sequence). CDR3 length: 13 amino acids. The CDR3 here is CASSNSWNTEAFF. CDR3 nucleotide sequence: TGTGCCAGTAGTAATTCGTGGAACACTGAAGCTTTCTTT.

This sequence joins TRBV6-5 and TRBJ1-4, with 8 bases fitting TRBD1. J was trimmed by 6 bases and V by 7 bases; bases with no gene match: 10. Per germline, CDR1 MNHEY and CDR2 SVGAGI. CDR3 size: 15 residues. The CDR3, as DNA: TGTGCCAGCAAGATAAGGACAGGGCTTGATGAAAAACTGTTTTTT. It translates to CASKIRTGLDEKLFF.

CDR3 sequence: CASSLSTSGRTNTGELFF. DNA for the CDR3: TGTGCCAGCAGCCTCTCGACTAGCGGGAGGACGAACACCGGGGAGCTGTTTTTT. The chain carries TRBV3-1 and TRBJ2-2; TRBD2 matches 13 bases. J gave up 0 bases and V 4 bases, and 5 bases lay outside the gene matches. CDR1 and CDR2 (germline): LGHDT, YNNKEL (reference sequence). This CDR3 is 18 amino acids long.

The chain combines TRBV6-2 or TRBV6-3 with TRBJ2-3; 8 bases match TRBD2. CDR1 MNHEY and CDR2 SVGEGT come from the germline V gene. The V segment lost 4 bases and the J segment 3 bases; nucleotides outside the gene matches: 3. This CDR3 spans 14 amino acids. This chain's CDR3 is CASSFGRETDTQYF. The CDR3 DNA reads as TGTGCCAGCAGTTTCGGGAGGGAAACAGATACGCAGTATTTT.

This CDR3 reads CASSQDGVSYEQYF. The CDR3 nucleotides are TGCGCCAGCAGCCAAGACGGGGTATCCTACGAGCAGTACTTC. J is TRBJ2-7 and V is TRBV4-3, with a possible D match to TRBD2 (5 bases). Germline V gene sequence: CDR1 LGHNA, CDR2 YSLEER. This CDR3 has 14 residues. V lost 0 bases, J lost 1 base, and 7 bases lay in between.